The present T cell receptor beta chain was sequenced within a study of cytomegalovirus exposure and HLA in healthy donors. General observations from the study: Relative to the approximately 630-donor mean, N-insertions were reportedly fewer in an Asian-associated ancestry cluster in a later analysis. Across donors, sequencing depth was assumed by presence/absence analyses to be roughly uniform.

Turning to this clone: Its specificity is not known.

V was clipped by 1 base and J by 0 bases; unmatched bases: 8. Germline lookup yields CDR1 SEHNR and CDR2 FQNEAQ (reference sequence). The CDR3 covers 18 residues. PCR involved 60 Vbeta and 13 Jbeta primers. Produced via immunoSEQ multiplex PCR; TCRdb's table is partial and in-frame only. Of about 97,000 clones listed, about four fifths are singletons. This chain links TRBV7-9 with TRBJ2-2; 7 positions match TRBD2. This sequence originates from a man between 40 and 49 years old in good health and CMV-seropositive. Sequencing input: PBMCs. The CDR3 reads CASSLGSLAAANTGELFF. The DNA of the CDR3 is TGTGCCAGCAGCTTAGGTTCGCTAGCGGCAGCGAACACCGGGGAGCTGTTTTTT.